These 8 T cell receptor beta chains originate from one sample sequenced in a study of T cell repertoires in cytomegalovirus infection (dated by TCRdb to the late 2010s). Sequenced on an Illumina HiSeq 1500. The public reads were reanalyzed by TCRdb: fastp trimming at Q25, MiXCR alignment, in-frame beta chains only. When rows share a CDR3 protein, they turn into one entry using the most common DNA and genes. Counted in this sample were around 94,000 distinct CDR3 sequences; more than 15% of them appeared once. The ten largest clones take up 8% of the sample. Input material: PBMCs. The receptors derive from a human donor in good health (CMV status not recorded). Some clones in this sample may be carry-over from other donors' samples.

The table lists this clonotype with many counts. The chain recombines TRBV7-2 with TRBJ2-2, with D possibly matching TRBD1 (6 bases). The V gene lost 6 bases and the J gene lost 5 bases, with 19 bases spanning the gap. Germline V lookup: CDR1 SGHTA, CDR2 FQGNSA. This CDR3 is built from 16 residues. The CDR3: CASSSQRGSGTGELFF. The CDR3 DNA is TGTGCCAGCAGTTCTCAAAGGGGGAGTGGAACCGGGGAGCTGTTTTTT.

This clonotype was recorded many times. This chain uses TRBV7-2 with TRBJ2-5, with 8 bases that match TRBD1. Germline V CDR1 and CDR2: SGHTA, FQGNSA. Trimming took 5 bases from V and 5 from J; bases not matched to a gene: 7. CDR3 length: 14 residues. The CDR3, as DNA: TGTGCCAGCAGCCAGGGGGCCTTCGGGGAGACCCAGTACTTC. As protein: CASSQGAFGETQYF.

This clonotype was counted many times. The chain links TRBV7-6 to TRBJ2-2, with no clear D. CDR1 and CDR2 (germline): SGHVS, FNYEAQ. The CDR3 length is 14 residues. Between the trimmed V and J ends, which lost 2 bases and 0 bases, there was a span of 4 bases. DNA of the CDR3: TGTGCCAGCAGCTTATGGCCGAACACCGGGGAGCTGTTTTTT. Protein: CASSLWPNTGELFF.

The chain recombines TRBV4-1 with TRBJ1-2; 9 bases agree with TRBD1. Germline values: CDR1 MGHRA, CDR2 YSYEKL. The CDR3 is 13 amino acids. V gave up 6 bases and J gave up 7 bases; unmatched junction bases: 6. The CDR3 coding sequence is TGCGCCAGCAGTTGGGGACAGGGACGTGGCTACACCTTC. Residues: CASSWGQGRGYTF.

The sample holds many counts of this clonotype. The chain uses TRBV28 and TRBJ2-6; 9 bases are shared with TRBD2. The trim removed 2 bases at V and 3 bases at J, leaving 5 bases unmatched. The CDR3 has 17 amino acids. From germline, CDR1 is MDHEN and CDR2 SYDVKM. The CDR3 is CASSLMAGGHGANVLTF. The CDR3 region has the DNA TGTGCCAGCAGTTTAATGGCGGGGGGGCATGGGGCCAACGTCCTGACTTTC.

The CDR3 region has the DNA TGTGCCAGCAGTTTAACGGGGCCTAATTCACCCCTCCACTTT. Its protein product is CASSLTGPNSPLHF. V gene TRBV12-3 or TRBV12-4 combines with J gene TRBJ1-6; tentative D call: TRBD1 (5 bases). CDR3 size: 14 residues. The V end lost 2 bases, the J end lost 6 bases, and 8 bases lay between the germline ends.

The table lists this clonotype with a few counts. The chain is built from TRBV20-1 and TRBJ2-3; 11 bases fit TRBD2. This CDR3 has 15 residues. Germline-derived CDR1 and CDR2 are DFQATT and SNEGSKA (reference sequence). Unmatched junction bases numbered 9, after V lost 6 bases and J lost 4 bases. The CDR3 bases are TGCAGTGCCCTCTCCCTAGCGGGGGGAGCAGATACGCAGTATTTT. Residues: CSALSLAGGADTQYF.

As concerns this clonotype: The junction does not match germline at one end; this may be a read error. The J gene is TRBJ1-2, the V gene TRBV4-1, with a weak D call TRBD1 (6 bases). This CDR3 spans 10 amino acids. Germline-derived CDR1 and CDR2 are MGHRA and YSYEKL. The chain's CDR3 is CASLGGGYTF. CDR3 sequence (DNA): TGTGCCAGTCTAGGGGGGGGCTACACCTTC.